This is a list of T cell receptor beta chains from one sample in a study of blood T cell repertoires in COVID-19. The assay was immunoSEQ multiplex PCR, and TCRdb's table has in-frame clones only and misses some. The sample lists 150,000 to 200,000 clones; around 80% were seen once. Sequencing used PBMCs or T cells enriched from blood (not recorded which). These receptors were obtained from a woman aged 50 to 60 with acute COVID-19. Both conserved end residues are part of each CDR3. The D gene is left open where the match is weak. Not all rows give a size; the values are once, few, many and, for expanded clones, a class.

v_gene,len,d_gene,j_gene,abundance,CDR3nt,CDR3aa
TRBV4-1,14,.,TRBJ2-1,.,TGCGCCAGCAGCCAGCCGAGGACTAAGAGTGAGCAGTTCTTC,CASSQPRTKSEQFF
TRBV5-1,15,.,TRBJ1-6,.,TGCGCCAGCAGCTTCGCAGGGTTCGGTAATTCACCCCTCCACTTT,CASSFAGFGNSPLHF
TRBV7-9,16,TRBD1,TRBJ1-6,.,TGTGCCAGCAGCAGAGAGCGTGACAGGGGCCGTTCACCCCTCCACTTT,CASSRERDRGRSPLHF
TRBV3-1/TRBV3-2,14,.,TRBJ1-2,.,TGTGCCAGCAGCCAAGATTCACGGAGGGTCGGGAAGACCTTC,CASSQDSRRVGKTF
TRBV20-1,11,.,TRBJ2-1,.,TGCAGCAAGGGGGTGTACAATGAGCAGTTCTTC,CSKGVYNEQFF
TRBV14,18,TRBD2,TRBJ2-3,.,TGTGCCAGCAGCCAAAGGACTAGCGGGGGTCTCTACACAGATACGCAGTATTTT,CASSQRTSGGLYTDTQYF
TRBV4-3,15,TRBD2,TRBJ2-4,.,TGCGCCAGCGCGGAAAGAGCGGGGGCCCTCAACATTCAGTACTTC,CASAERAGALNIQYF
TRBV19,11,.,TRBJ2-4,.,TGTGCCAGTAGTGGACTCACGGCTCAGTACTTC,CASSGLTAQYF
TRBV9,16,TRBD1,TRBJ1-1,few,TGTGCCAGCAGCGTAGGACAGGGTAGGGGGAACACTGAAGCTTTCTTT,CASSVGQGRGNTEAFF
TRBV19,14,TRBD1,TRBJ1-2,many,TGTGCCAGTAGTTCCCGGGACAGGGGCTTAGTAGGTACCTTC,CASSSRDRGLVGTF
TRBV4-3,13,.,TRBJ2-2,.,TGCGCCAGCAGCCAGGCTCCGACCGGGGAGCTGTTTTTT,CASSQAPTGELFF
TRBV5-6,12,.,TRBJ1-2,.,TGTGCCAGCAGCTTGGGTTCTGATACACCGACCTTC,CASSLGSDTPTF
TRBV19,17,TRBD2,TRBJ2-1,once,TGTGCCAGTAGTCCCCCGATTTTTGGCGGGGGGGCAAAGGAGCAGTTCTTC,CASSPPIFGGGAKEQFF
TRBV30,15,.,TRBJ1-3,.,TGTGCCTGGAGTGTCCCTAGACAGGCTGGAAACACCATATATTTT,CAWSVPRQAGNTIYF
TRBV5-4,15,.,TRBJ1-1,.,TGTGCCAGCAGCCCGGTGGGGGGTGGGGACACTGAAGCTTTCTTT,CASSPVGGGDTEAFF
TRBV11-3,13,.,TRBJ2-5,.,TGTGCCAGCAGCTTAGGTGGCCAGGGGACCCAGTACTTC,CASSLGGQGTQYF
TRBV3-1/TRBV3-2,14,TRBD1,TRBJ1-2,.,TGTGCCAGCAGCCAGACAGGGGCCGAATATGGCTACACCTTC,CASSQTGAEYGYTF
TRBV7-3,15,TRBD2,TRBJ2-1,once,TGTGCCAGCAGCAAGGCAGCGGGGGTCTACAATGAGCAGTTCTTC,CASSKAAGVYNEQFF
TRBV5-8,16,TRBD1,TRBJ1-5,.,TGTGCCAGCAGCCGGAGGGGACAGTGGAGCAATCAGCCCCAGCATTTT,CASSRRGQWSNQPQHF
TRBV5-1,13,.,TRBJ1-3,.,TGCGCCAGCAGTTACGACAGTGGAAACACCATATATTTT,CASSYDSGNTIYF
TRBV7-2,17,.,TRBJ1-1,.,TGTGCCAGCAGCTTAGGGGCCTTACAGGGCAAGAACACTGAAGCTTTCTTT,CASSLGALQGKNTEAFF
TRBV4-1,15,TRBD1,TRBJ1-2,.,TGCGCCAGCAGCCCTTATCTGGGACAGCACTATGGCTACACCTTC,CASSPYLGQHYGYTF
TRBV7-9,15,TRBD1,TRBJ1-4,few,TGTGCCAGCAGCCTCACCGGGACAGGTACCGAAAAACTGTTTTTT,CASSLTGTGTEKLFF
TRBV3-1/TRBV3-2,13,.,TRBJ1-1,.,TGTGCCAGCAGCCGGACGGGAAACACTGAAGCTTTCTTT,CASSRTGNTEAFF
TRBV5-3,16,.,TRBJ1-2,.,TGTGCCAGAAGCTTAGGCGAGGAGGATTCGTGGTATGGCTACACCTTC,CARSLGEEDSWYGYTF
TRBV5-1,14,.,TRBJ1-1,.,TGCGCCAGCAGCTTTGGCGAGGGCCCCACTGAAGCTTTCTTT,CASSFGEGPTEAFF
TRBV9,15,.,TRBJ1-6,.,TGTGCCAGCAGCGTAGTTGCAGGGTCAGAATCTACCCTCCACTTT,CASSVVAGSESTLHF
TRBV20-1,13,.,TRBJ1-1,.,TGCAGTGCTAGTGGACAGATGAACACTGAAGCTTTCTTT,CSASGQMNTEAFF
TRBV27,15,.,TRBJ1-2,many,TGTGCCAGCAGTTTCGCCCAACAGGTTCCCTATGGCTACACCTTC,CASSFAQQVPYGYTF
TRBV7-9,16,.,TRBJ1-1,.,TGTGCCAGCAGCTTAGAGGTCGCCATTGGGGCCCCTGAAGCTTTCTTT,CASSLEVAIGAPEAFF
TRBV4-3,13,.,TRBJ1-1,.,TGCGCCAGCAGCCAAGATCGGAACACTGAAGCTTTCTTT,CASSQDRNTEAFF
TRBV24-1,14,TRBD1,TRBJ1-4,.,TGTGCCACCAGGGCGACAGGGCCGGGAGAAAAACTGTTTTTT,CATRATGPGEKLFF
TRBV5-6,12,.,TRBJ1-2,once,TGTGCCAGCAGCTCGGGAAGGTATGGCTACACCTTC,CASSSGRYGYTF
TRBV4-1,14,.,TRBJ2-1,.,TGCGCCAGCAGCCAAGAGGCCACGTTCGATGAGCAGTTCTTC,CASSQEATFDEQFF
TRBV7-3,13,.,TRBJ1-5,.,TGTGCCAGCAGCCCCTACAGCAATCAGCCCCAGCATTTT,CASSPYSNQPQHF
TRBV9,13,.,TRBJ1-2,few,TGTGCCAGCAGCGTAGCCGGGAGGACTGGCTACACCTTC,CASSVAGRTGYTF
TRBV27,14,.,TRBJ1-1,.,TGTGCCAGCAGTTTCCGAGGGGAGGGCACTGAAGCTTTCTTT,CASSFRGEGTEAFF
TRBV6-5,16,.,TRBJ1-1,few,TGTGCCAGCAGTTACGCACAGGGCGAGGTGAACACTGAAGCTTTCTTT,CASSYAQGEVNTEAFF
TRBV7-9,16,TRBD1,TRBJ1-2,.,TGTGCCAGCAGCTTAGGCACTCAGGGGGCTTATTATGGCTACACCTTC,CASSLGTQGAYYGYTF
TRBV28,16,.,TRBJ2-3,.,TGTGCCAGCAGTTTAGGAGGGATGGGTAGCACAGATACGCAGTATTTT,CASSLGGMGSTDTQYF
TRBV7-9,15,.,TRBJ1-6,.,TGTGCCAGCAGCTCGACACCAAACTATAATTCACCCCTCCACTTT,CASSSTPNYNSPLHF
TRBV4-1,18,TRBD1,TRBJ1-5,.,TGCGCCAGCAGCCAAGAACCCCTTTCCAGGGGGCCGAGTCAGCCCCAGCATTTT,CASSQEPLSRGPSQPQHF
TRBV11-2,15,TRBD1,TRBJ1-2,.,TGTGCCAGCAGCTCAGGGATTGCAGGGGGGTATGGCTACACCTTC,CASSSGIAGGYGYTF
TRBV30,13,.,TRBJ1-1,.,TGTGCCTGGAGCCAGACAGGTTACACTGAAGCTTTCTTT,CAWSQTGYTEAFF
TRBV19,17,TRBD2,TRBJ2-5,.,TGTGCCAGTAGTTTTGGACTAGCGGATATGTACCAAGAGACCCAGTACTTC,CASSFGLADMYQETQYF
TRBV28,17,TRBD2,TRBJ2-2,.,TGTGCCAGCAGCCCAGGGCTAGCGGGGTTTCACACCGGGGAGCTGTTTTTT,CASSPGLAGFHTGELFF
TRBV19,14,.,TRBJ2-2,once,TGTGCCAGTAGTATAGATCGCAGCACCGGGGAGCTGTTTTTT,CASSIDRSTGELFF
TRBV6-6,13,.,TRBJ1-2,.,TGTGCCAGCAGTTTGGACACGACCCATGGCTACACCTTC,CASSLDTTHGYTF
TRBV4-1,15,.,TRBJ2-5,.,TGCGCCAGCAGCCAAGATTCCAGACTCCAAGAGACCCAGTACTTC,CASSQDSRLQETQYF
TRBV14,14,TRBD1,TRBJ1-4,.,TGTGCCAGCAGCCAAGAGCGAGACAGGGCCCCACTGTTTTTT,CASSQERDRAPLFF
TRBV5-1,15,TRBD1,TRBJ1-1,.,TGCGCCAGCACGGGACAGGGGGAACTGCGGGCTGAAGCTTTCTTT,CASTGQGELRAEAFF
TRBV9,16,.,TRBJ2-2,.,TGTGCCAGCAGCGTTGTTGAGGGGCGGGGCACCGGGGAGCTGTTTTTT,CASSVVEGRGTGELFF
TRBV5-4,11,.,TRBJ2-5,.,TGTGCCAGCAGCTCTCAAGAGACCCAGTACTTC,CASSSQETQYF
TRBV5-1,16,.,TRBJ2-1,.,TGCGCCAGCAGCTCCCCGGGACTCCCCCCAACCAATGAGCAGTTCTTC,CASSSPGLPPTNEQFF
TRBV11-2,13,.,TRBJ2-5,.,TGTGCCAGCAGCATGTGGACTGTGGAGACCCAGTACTTC,CASSMWTVETQYF
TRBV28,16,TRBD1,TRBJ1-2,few,TGTGCCAGCAGCTCCTGGGAGGGACAGGGTAACTATGGCTACACCTTC,CASSSWEGQGNYGYTF
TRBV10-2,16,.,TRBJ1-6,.,TGCGCCAGCAGTGAGCCGAGGAGCTCCTATAATTCACCCCTCCACTTT,CASSEPRSSYNSPLHF
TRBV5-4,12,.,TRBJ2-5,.,TGTTCCTCGGGCCCAGGGTCGGAGACCCAGTACTTC,CSSGPGSETQYF